This TCR beta chain was sequenced in a study of PD-L1 blockade in urothelial cancer (dated by TCRdb to the late 2010s). With respect to the entire study: Therapy was started at some point between 2013 and 2015 for all patients, and atezolizumab 1,200 mg was administered intravenously every 3 weeks. In the same patients who had TCR sequencing, pretreatment tumors also underwent whole exome sequencing and RNA sequencing. Around 30 patients had pretreatment blood TCR-seq, some 25 had at least one posttreatment blood collection, and some 25 had tumor TCR-seq. About 90% of the roughly 29 patients were males with bladder-origin urothelial cancer, and about 65% of the roughly 30 reported a prior smoking history. TCR sequencing covered pretreatment tumor samples and matched, serially collected peripheral blood taken before and after atezolizumab treatment. Durable clinical benefit was achieved by nine patients and was not achieved by 20 patients. Blood samples were analyzed at two time points: 3 weeks after treatment start (second dose) and 6 weeks after treatment start. Durable clinical benefit meant progression-free survival longer than 6 months, and TCR features were also tested against progression-free and overall survival. Patients had an ECOG performance status of 0 or 1 and had received between 0 and 3 prior chemotherapy regimens. Blood samples gave median yields of approximately 130,000 T cells and approximately 80,000 unique TCRs, along with a median clonality of about 0.084. The study was an exploratory multi-omic analysis of somatic, immune and clinical correlates of response to PD-L1 blockade with atezolizumab in urothelial cancer. What the study reported, not specific to this receptor: Patients with durable benefit showed greater expansion of tumor-associated TCR clones in peripheral blood 3 weeks after starting treatment (n ≈ 21, p = 0.022). Because the sample size was small (n ≈ 27) and many of the analyses were exploratory, the results are meant to be hypothesis-generating. A pretreatment peripheral blood TCR clonality below the median was linked to improved progression-free and overall survival.

Worth noting for this clone: No cognate antigen has been identified for it. No base quality values were provided; no much bigger clone lies one nucleotide off.

Per the germline V gene, SGHDN is the CDR1 and FVKESK is the CDR2. Its CDR3 holds 14 amino acids, cysteine through phenylalanine. Of the read, only the CDR3 DNA is kept; its 42 bases are in frame from base 1. The germline V end is reduced by 8 bases and the J end by 7 bases; junction bases left unmatched: 11. A cohort of 30 or so patients with locally advanced or metastatic urothelial carcinoma, treated at Memorial Sloan Kettering on a trial protocol, was included. Peripheral blood mononuclear cells were collected pretreatment and during treatment, with between 1 and 8 total time points obtained per patient. The Qiagen DNeasy Blood extraction kit was used to purify genomic DNA from total PBMCs and tumor samples. PBMCs were collected pretreatment and during treatment and were isolated and stored as previously described. To estimate absolute template abundance from read counts, synthetic TCR analog templates were spiked into each PCR. The immunoSEQ assay used bias-controlled V and J gene primers to amplify TCRbeta CDR3 regions from genomic DNA. Sequencing of rearranged TCRbeta segments was performed at approximately 20X coverage. In the original analysis: Clustering was used to correct sequencing errors, and CDR3s were annotated against IMGT so that V, D and J genes could be assigned. Out-of-frame and stop-codon sequences were excluded, and only productive TCRbeta rearrangements were used in downstream analyses. To compute clonality, Shannon entropy was normalized by the log of the number of unique productive sequences and then subtracted from one. Fisher's exact test with Benjamini-Hochberg correction, at a threshold of adjusted p below 0.01, was used to find clones that differed between time points or between blood and tumor. The clones in this table, taken by TCRdb from immuneACCESS, are in-frame only. Not every clone is retained; where verified, under half of the shortfall comes from an unresolved V gene, and the cause of the rest is unknown. V, J and clone size were drawn from that table, and D and trimming were deduced from the DNA. The sample table contains tens of thousands of clones; only one count was recorded for over 75% of them. Approximately 3.4% of the sample lies in the top ten.

The sequence was obtained from a man in his 70s with urothelial cancer. Source: PBMCs, taken around atezolizumab (anti-PD-L1) treatment. The chain is encoded by TRBV14 joined to TRBJ1-2; the junction holds 9 bases that match TRBD1. The CDR3 corresponds to CASGPGQGFGGYTF. In nucleotide form, the sequence is TGTGCCAGCGGACCGGGACAGGGTTTCGGTGGCTACACCTTC.